This paragraph reports one TCR beta chain. Clones were sequenced by immunoSEQ multiplex PCR, and TCRdb holds only the in-frame ones, with some missing. This table holds about 76,000 clones, 93% found once. The germline V gene has CDR1 SGDLS and CDR2 YYNGEE. V dropped 2 bases and J dropped 1; count of bases not matched to a gene: 6. CDR3 size: 16 residues. The entry originates in a study of T cell changes during pregnancy in multiple sclerosis. This TCR derives from a female donor with multiple sclerosis, enrolled in a pregnancy study. The chain combines TRBV9 with TRBJ2-7; 10 bases fit TRBD1. The material was peripheral blood, obtained in the second trimester of pregnancy. The CDR3 spells CASSVTPGQGSYEQYF. The CDR3 DNA sequence: TGTGCCAGCAGCGTGACCCCGGGACAGGGGTCCTACGAGCAGTACTTC.